Listed below are T cell receptor beta chains from one sample, sequenced in a study of blood T cell repertoires in COVID-19. Method: immunoSEQ multiplex PCR; TCRdb's copy keeps in-frame clones and lacks some. The sample comprises under 130,000 clones, roughly 90% of which are singletons, and about 3.5% rests with the top ten. Sequencing was carried out using peripheral blood. These receptors all stem from a woman aged 55-69 years with acute or convalescent COVID-19. Each CDR3 is given with its conserved first and last residue. Fields, in order: V gene, J gene, D gene, clone size, CDR3 DNA, CDR3 protein. A D gene is named only where the DNA matches it firmly. Clone size is given for some rows only: seen once, a few or many times, or a class if the clone is expanded.

>TRBV5-4|TRBJ2-1|TRBD2|few
TGTGCCAGCAGCCGGGGACTAGCGGGAGGAACCTACAATGAGCAGTTCTTC
CASSRGLAGGTYNEQFF
>TRBV7-9|TRBJ2-1|NA|NA
TGTGCCAGCAGCTTAGTTAGAGGACTCCTCCGGGACAATGAGCAGTTCTTC
CASSLVRGLLRDNEQFF
>TRBV5-4|TRBJ2-3|TRBD2|NA
TGTGCCAGCAGCTTCCGACTAGCAGCTAGCACAGATACGCAGTATTTT
CASSFRLAASTDTQYF
>TRBV6-5|TRBJ2-2|NA|NA
TGTGCCAGCAGTTACTCCGGCGGGAAAGGGACCGGGGAGCTGTTTTTT
CASSYSGGKGTGELFF
>TRBV2|TRBJ2-1|TRBD2|NA
TGTGCCAGCGAATGGGCCTTTAGGAGCGGGAGAATTAATGAGCAGTTCTTC
CASEWAFRSGRINEQFF
>TRBV3-1/TRBV3-2|TRBJ2-1|NA|NA
TGTGCCAGCAGCCAGAGGGACTACAATGAGCAGTTCTTC
CASSQRDYNEQFF
>TRBV20-1|TRBJ2-3|NA|NA
TGCAGTGCTAGTGGAGCGGTGAGCACAGATACGCAGTATTTT
CSASGAVSTDTQYF
>TRBV27|TRBJ1-6|NA|NA
TGTGCCAGCAGTTTTCAGGGTAATTCACCCCTCCACTTT
CASSFQGNSPLHF
>TRBV7-7|TRBJ2-1|NA|NA
TGTGCTAGCAGCTTAGGGGCCAACAATGAGCAGTTCTTC
CASSLGANNEQFF
>TRBV7-3|TRBJ2-1|TRBD2|NA
TGTGCCAGCAGCCCCCTAGCGGGAGGGCCCTTTGAGCAGTTCTTC
CASSPLAGGPFEQFF
>TRBV7-9|TRBJ2-7|NA|NA
TGTGCCAGCAGCTTAGCGGGAGATCTCTACGAGCAGTACTTC
CASSLAGDLYEQYF
>TRBV5-1|TRBJ2-5|TRBD1|NA
TGCGCCAGCAGCGTAGGACAGGGGGAAGAGACCCAGTACTTC
CASSVGQGEETQYF
>TRBV14|TRBJ2-1|TRBD2|NA
TGTGCCAGCAGTCTTACTCTGCGGGAGGGCCGAAGGGAGCAGTTCTTC
CASSLTLREGRREQFF
>TRBV28|TRBJ2-1|NA|NA
TGTGCCAGCAGTTTCTTGGGAGAAAGAAATGAGCAGTTCTTC
CASSFLGERNEQFF
>TRBV3-1/TRBV3-2|TRBJ1-5|NA|NA
TGTGCCAGCAGCCAAGACCACGGGGGGAATCAGCCCCAGCATTTT
CASSQDHGGNQPQHF
>TRBV3-1/TRBV3-2|TRBJ2-7|TRBD2|NA
TGTGCCAGCAGCTCTGGGACTAGCGGGAGCTATATAAGGCTTGTCGAGCAGTACTTC
CASSSGTSGSYIRLVEQYF
>TRBV11-2|TRBJ1-1|NA|NA
TGTGCCAGCAGCTTATGGGGGGGAAGTGGCACTGAAGCTTTCTTT
CASSLWGGSGTEAFF
>TRBV12-3/TRBV12-4|TRBJ2-2|NA|NA
TGTGCCAGCAGGGGGACTCCCGGGGAGCTGTTTTTT
CASRGTPGELFF
>TRBV24-1|TRBJ2-5|TRBD2|once
TGTGCCACCAGTGATCCGGGGGGGGCGGTCCAAGAGACCCAGTACTTC
CATSDPGGAVQETQYF
>TRBV4-1|TRBJ1-3|TRBD1|NA
TGCGCCAGCAGCCCCGGGACAGGGCACTCTGGAAACACCATATATTTT
CASSPGTGHSGNTIYF
>TRBV5-1|TRBJ1-1|NA|NA
TGCGCCAGCAGCTTGGACGCCCACAGGGCCGGCACTGAAGCTTTCTTT
CASSLDAHRAGTEAFF
>TRBV9|TRBJ2-1|NA|NA
TGTGCCAGCAGCGTAGGCGCCAGAGGCGACAATGAGCAGTTCTTC
CASSVGARGDNEQFF
>TRBV2|TRBJ1-5|NA|NA
TGTGCCAGCAGTGAAGACGAGAGCAGGGATCATCAGCCCCAGCATTTT
CASSEDESRDHQPQHF
>TRBV4-1|TRBJ2-3|TRBD2|NA
TGCGCCAGCAGCCACCTAGCGGGTAGGGAAGGCACAGATACGCAGTATTTT
CASSHLAGREGTDTQYF
>TRBV19|TRBJ2-3|TRBD2|NA
TGTGCCAGTATTGCTAGCGGGAATGCGGATACGCAGTATTTT
CASIASGNADTQYF
>TRBV9|TRBJ2-2|TRBD2|NA
TGTGCCAGCAGTCATCCCTCTAGCGGGAGATGGGTTGACACCGGGGAGCTGTTTTTT
CASSHPSSGRWVDTGELFF
>TRBV28|TRBJ1-2|NA|NA
TGTGCCAGCAGTCCCAACAGCTATGGCTACACCTTC
CASSPNSYGYTF
>TRBV3-1/TRBV3-2|TRBJ1-2|TRBD1|NA
TGTGCCAGCAGCCCCAGCCCCGGGACAGGGGGTGGCTACACCTTC
CASSPSPGTGGGYTF
>TRBV5-1|TRBJ2-5|NA|few
TGCGCCAGCAGCTTGGGGGGCGGGGCCCTCCAAGAGACCCAGTACTTC
CASSLGGGALQETQYF
>TRBV18|TRBJ1-1|TRBD1|NA
TGTGCCAGCTCACCACAGGACAGGGGTACTGAAGCTTTCTTT
CASSPQDRGTEAFF
>TRBV9|TRBJ1-4|TRBD1|NA
TGTGCCAGCAGCGTAGGGTCGGGACAGCTCGAAAAACTGTTTTTT
CASSVGSGQLEKLFF
>TRBV2|TRBJ1-5|NA|NA
TGTGCCAGCAGTGAAACGGGGCAGGGGATTAGGAGCAATCAGCCCCAGCATTTT
CASSETGQGIRSNQPQHF
>TRBV15|TRBJ2-5|NA|NA
TGTGCCACCAGCAGAGACCTAGCATCGGAGACCCAGTACTTC
CATSRDLASETQYF
>TRBV12-5|TRBJ2-3|NA|NA
TGTGCTAGTGGTTCGCTACAGGCAGATACGCAGTATTTT
CASGSLQADTQYF
>TRBV7-9|TRBJ1-2|NA|NA
TGTGCCAGCAGCTCCGGGGGATGGGGCTACACCTTC
CASSSGGWGYTF
>TRBV11-3|TRBJ2-1|TRBD1|NA
TGTGCCAGCAGCGGAGGGACAGGGATTGTCAATGAGCAGTTCTTC
CASSGGTGIVNEQFF
>TRBV3-1/TRBV3-2|TRBJ2-1|TRBD2|NA
TGTGCCAGCAGAGGAACGGGAGGACCGGGGCATGAGCAGTTCTTC
CASRGTGGPGHEQFF
>TRBV12-5|TRBJ2-1|TRBD1|NA
TGTGCTAGTGGTTTGGTACTTGGGACAGGCGGCCAAGATGAGCAGTTCTTC
CASGLVLGTGGQDEQFF
>TRBV19|TRBJ2-3|TRBD2|once
TGTGCCAGTAGTATCTCGAGCCTAGCGGGAGGCACAGATACGCAGTATTTT
CASSISSLAGGTDTQYF
>TRBV6-1|TRBJ1-5|NA|NA
TGTGCCAGCAGTGAAACAGGGTACAATCAGCCCCAGCATTTT
CASSETGYNQPQHF
>TRBV18|TRBJ1-6|NA|NA
TGTGCCAGCTCACCCTCCCGGGAGGCCGGTTCACCCCTCCACTTT
CASSPSREAGSPLHF
>TRBV7-9|TRBJ2-3|TRBD2|NA
TGTGCCAGCAGCCCGGGACTAAACACAGATACGCAGTATTTT
CASSPGLNTDTQYF
>TRBV7-9|TRBJ2-2|NA|NA
TGTGCCAGCAGCCCCCAGGTTTCCGGGGAGCTGTTTTTT
CASSPQVSGELFF
>TRBV5-6|TRBJ2-5|NA|NA
TGTGCCAGCAGCGCTGACTTGAGAGAGACCCAGTACTTC
CASSADLRETQYF
>TRBV18|TRBJ1-1|NA|NA
TGTGCCAGCTCAACCATAGCAGGAGGAGACACTGAAGCTTTCTTT
CASSTIAGGDTEAFF
>TRBV29-1|TRBJ2-2|NA|NA
TGCAGCGGGGGACAAAACACCGGGGAGCTGTTTTTT
CSGGQNTGELFF
>TRBV2|TRBJ1-1|TRBD1|NA
TGTGCCAGCAGCATACAGGGGATTGAAGCTTTCTTT
CASSIQGIEAFF
>TRBV4-1|TRBJ1-1|TRBD1|NA
TGCGCCAGCAGCCACCCGGCAACAGGGGCTGAAGCTTTCTTT
CASSHPATGAEAFF
>TRBV6-6|TRBJ1-1|TRBD1|NA
TGTGCCAGCAGACACAACAGGGGTGGCACTGAAGCTTTCTTT
CASRHNRGGTEAFF
>TRBV6-6|TRBJ1-2|NA|NA
TGTGCCAGCAGACTCTCGGGCGGGGGGCTCGGCTATGGCTACACCTTC
CASRLSGGGLGYGYTF
>TRBV5-8|TRBJ1-2|NA|NA
TGTGCCAGCAGCTTGGCAGGGCGAGACTATGGCTACACCTTC
CASSLAGRDYGYTF
>TRBV28|TRBJ1-5|TRBD1|NA
TGTGCCAGCAGTCCCCGGACAGGGCTTAGTCAGCCCCAGCATTTT
CASSPRTGLSQPQHF
>TRBV7-9|TRBJ1-6|NA|NA
TGTGCCAGCAGCTTAGATAATATGGGGCCCAATTCACCCCTCCACTTT
CASSLDNMGPNSPLHF
>TRBV5-1|TRBJ2-1|NA|NA
TGCGCCAGCAGCGCGGGTGGAGAATACAATGAGCAGTTCTTC
CASSAGGEYNEQFF
>TRBV6-5|TRBJ2-1|NA|NA
TGTGCCAGCAGCCCATCCTCTACGTACCCCAATGAGCAGTTCTTC
CASSPSSTYPNEQFF